This T cell receptor beta chain was recovered during a study of long-term antiretroviral therapy in people with HIV. The assay used was immunoSEQ (version v3.0), run at survey level. The table came from immunoSEQ multiplex PCR; TCRdb's copy has only in-frame clones and leaves some out. This sample yields about 20,000 clones, of which around 80% are seen a single time; roughly 15% belongs to the top ten. The clonotype comes from a woman aged 25-40 years with HIV. The source material was unsorted PBMCs, sampled 2.9 years after starting antiretroviral therapy.

The CDR3 here is CASSMARGQETQYF. CDR3 coding DNA: TGTGCCAGTAGTATGGCTAGGGGGCAGGAGACCCAGTACTTC. V gene TRBV19 combines with J gene TRBJ2-5; 7 bases match TRBD1. The CDR3 has 14 amino acids. Germline V gives CDR1 LNHDA, CDR2 SQIVND (reference sequence). V lost 3 bases, J lost 5 bases, and 6 bases stayed unmatched.